This is a list of T cell receptor beta chains from one sample in a study of T cells in narcolepsy. The assay was immunoSEQ multiplex PCR, and TCRdb's table has in-frame clones only and misses some. This table holds about 10,000 clones, over 65% found once. The material sequenced was CD45RA- memory CD8+ T cells from PBMCs. The receptors stem from a human donor with narcolepsy. CDR3s include the opening cysteine and the closing phenylalanine or tryptophan. D genes are given only for firm matches. Some rows mark clone size as missing; the rest say once, few, many or name a class of expanded clone.

v_call,j_call,cdr3_length,clone_size,d_call,cdr3_nt,cdr3_aa
TRBV5-4,TRBJ2-7,15,few,NA,TGTGCCAGCAGCCAAGCTGGGACGCAGGGAGGCGAGCAGTACTTC,CASSQAGTQGGEQYF
TRBV6-5,TRBJ2-1,13,NA,NA,TGTGCCAGCTGCGTCCTGGACTACAATGAGCAGTTCTTC,CASCVLDYNEQFF
TRBV4-3,TRBJ2-7,13,NA,NA,TGCGCCAGCAGCCAAGATCGGTTGGACGAGCAGTACTTC,CASSQDRLDEQYF
TRBV2,TRBJ1-6,14,NA,NA,TGTGCCAGCAGTGACTACCAGGGCAATTCACCCCTCCACTTT,CASSDYQGNSPLHF
TRBV6-6,TRBJ2-2,15,NA,NA,TGTGCCAGCAGTTACACAGAAACCTACACCGGGGAGCTGTTTTTT,CASSYTETYTGELFF
TRBV7-8,TRBJ2-7,17,NA,TRBD1,TGTGCCAGCAGCTTAAGCTATTTCGGGACAGGGGGAGACGAGCAGTACTTC,CASSLSYFGTGGDEQYF
TRBV2,TRBJ2-6,19,NA,NA,TGTGCCAGCAGTATCTCTTATTACCGATACAAAAGTCGGGCCAACGTCCTGACTTTC,CASSISYYRYKSRANVLTF
TRBV4-1,TRBJ2-2,17,NA,NA,TGCGCCAGCAGCCAAGATGAGGGCGGACTGAACACCGGGGAGCTGTTTTTT,CASSQDEGGLNTGELFF
TRBV5-1,TRBJ1-2,14,NA,TRBD1,TGCGCCAGCAGCCCTGCTGACAGGGACTATGGCTACACCTTC,CASSPADRDYGYTF
TRBV29-1,TRBJ2-7,14,once,TRBD1,TGCAGCGTTTTACAACAGGGGCCCTCCTACGAGCAGTACTTC,CSVLQQGPSYEQYF
TRBV7-2,TRBJ2-7,15,NA,NA,TGTGCCAGCAGCTTTGACTGGGGGAGCTCCTACGAGCAGTACTTC,CASSFDWGSSYEQYF
TRBV4-3,TRBJ2-7,14,NA,NA,TGCGCCAGCAGCCAAGTTACTAGTTCCTACGAGCAGTACTTC,CASSQVTSSYEQYF
TRBV5-5,TRBJ1-1,11,once,NA,TGTGCCAGCAGCTTTGTGTCTGAAGCTTTCTTT,CASSFVSEAFF
TRBV5-6,TRBJ1-2,12,few,NA,TGTGCCAGCAGGGGTACAAGGGATGGCTACACCTTC,CASRGTRDGYTF
TRBV11-2,TRBJ1-2,17,NA,NA,TGTGCCAGCAGCGAGGTGTCATTTCGGAGCGTCGACTATGGCTACACCTTC,CASSEVSFRSVDYGYTF
TRBV29-1,TRBJ2-1,14,NA,NA,TGCAGCTTTATAGTTCCCCTCTCCTACAATGAGCAGTTCTTC,CSFIVPLSYNEQFF